This passage covers 8 T cell receptor beta chains from one sample sequenced in a study of blood T cell repertoires in COVID-19. The table came from immunoSEQ multiplex PCR; TCRdb's copy has only in-frame clones and leaves some out. Seen here are tens of thousands of clones, more than 85% observed once, and the top ten hold around 7.4%. Material: peripheral blood. The receptors were gathered from a human donor with active COVID-19. The donor label of this sample is uncertain.

This clone has just one count. The J gene is TRBJ1-3, the V gene TRBV7-9, with D perhaps TRBD1 (5 bases). Germline CDR1 reads SEHNR; CDR2 reads FQNEAQ (reference sequence). CDR3 length equals 16 residues. The ends were cut back, 1 base at V and 9 bases at J, with 19 bases in the middle. CDR3 amino acids: CASSLEASRGRSTIYF. CDR3 DNA sequence: TGTGCCAGCAGCTTAGAGGCCAGTCGGGGGAGAAGCACCATATATTTT.

J is TRBJ2-7 and V is TRBV5-1; 8 bases fit TRBD1. The CDR3 runs 15 residues. J was trimmed by 4 bases and V by 4 bases; bases with no gene match: 10. Germline V CDR1 and CDR2: SGHRS, YFSETQ. CDR3 sequence (DNA): TGCGCCAGCAGCCCCGGAACAGGGGGGTCGTACGAGCAGTACTTC. Translated: CASSPGTGGSYEQYF.

J is TRBJ2-1 and V is TRBV5-1; TRBD2 aligns across 9 bases. The CDR3 spans 15 residues. In germline, CDR1 is SGHRS, CDR2 YFSETQ. V trimming: 0 bases; J trimming: 5 bases; junction bases outside the gene matches: 3. The CDR3: CASSLDLAGNNEQFF. The CDR3 nucleotides are TGCGCCAGCAGCTTGGATCTAGCGGGAAACAATGAGCAGTTCTTC.

This clone was detected a few times. The chain combines TRBV2 with TRBJ1-5; 7 positions agree with TRBD1. Unmatched junction bases numbered 9, after V lost 6 bases and J lost 7 bases. This CDR3 is 14 amino acids long. The germline V gene has CDR1 SNHLY and CDR2 FYNNEI. The CDR3 DNA reads as TGTGCCAGCAGCGGTCCACAGGGGTTGCAGCCCCAGCATTTT. Translating gives CASSGPQGLQPQHF. The complete variable domain, with remaining parts taken from reference TRBV2 and TRBJ1-5, reads EPEVTQTPSHQVTQMGQEVILRCVPISNHLYFYWYRQILGQKVEFLVSFYNNEISEKSEIFDDQFSVERPDGSNFTLKIRSTKLEDSAMYFCASSGPQGLQPQHFGDGTRLSIL.

The chain combines TRBV3-1 (or the pseudogene TRBV3-2) with TRBJ1-2; D is unclear. V dropped 1 base and J dropped 5 bases, with 8 bases sitting between them. Per germline, CDR1 LGHDT and CDR2 YNNKEL (reference sequence). The CDR3 has 13 amino acids. As DNA, the CDR3 is TGTGCCAGCAGCCAAGTGCCGGGATATGGCTACACCTTC. This encodes CASSQVPGYGYTF.

The chain has TRBV11-2 and TRBJ2-3; a possible D gene is TRBD2 (6 bases). Germline V lookup: CDR1 SGHAT, CDR2 FQNNGV. The CDR3 runs 17 residues. Trimming took off 0 bases at V and 0 bases at J, with 13 bases between the two ends. CDR3 amino acids: CASSLDPRGRSTDTQYF. The CDR3, as DNA: TGTGCCAGCAGCTTAGATCCTCGGGGGAGGAGCACAGATACGCAGTATTTT.

The chain recombines TRBV7-2 with TRBJ2-7, with 8 bases that match TRBD1. Germline CDR1 and CDR2: SGHTA and FQGNSA. This CDR3 spans 14 amino acids. V lost 5 bases, J lost 0 bases, and 3 bases stayed unmatched. CDR3 coding DNA: TGTGCCAGCAGCCGGACAGGGCGCTCCTACGAGCAGTACTTC. Amino acid sequence: CASSRTGRSYEQYF.

The chain recombines TRBV14 with TRBJ1-6; 7 positions match TRBD1. The CDR3 sequence is 15 residues long. Germline V gene lookup returns CDR1 SGHDN and CDR2 FVKESK. Trimming removed 1 base from V and 10 bases from J; junction bases left unmatched: 7. The CDR3 nucleotides are TGTGCCAGCAGCCAAGTCGCGAGGGGGCGATCACCCCTCCACTTT. Translating gives CASSQVARGRSPLHF.